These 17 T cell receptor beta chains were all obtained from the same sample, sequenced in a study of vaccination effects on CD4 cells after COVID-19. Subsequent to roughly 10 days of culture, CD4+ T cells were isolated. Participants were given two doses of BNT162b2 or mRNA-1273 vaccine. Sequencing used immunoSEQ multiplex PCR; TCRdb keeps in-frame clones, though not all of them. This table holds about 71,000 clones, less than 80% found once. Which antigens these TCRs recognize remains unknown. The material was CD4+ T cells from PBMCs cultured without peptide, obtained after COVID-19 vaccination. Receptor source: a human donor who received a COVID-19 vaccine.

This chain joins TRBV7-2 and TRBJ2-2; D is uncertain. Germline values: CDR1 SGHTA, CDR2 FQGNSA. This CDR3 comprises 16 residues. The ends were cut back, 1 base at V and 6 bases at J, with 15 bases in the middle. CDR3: CASSLDRWLSAGELFF. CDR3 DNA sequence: TGTGCCAGCAGCTTAGATCGTTGGCTCTCGGCCGGGGAGCTGTTTTTT. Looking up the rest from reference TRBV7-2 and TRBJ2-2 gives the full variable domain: GAGVSQSPSNKVTEKGKDVELRCDPISGHTALYWYRQSLGQGLEFLIYFQGNSAPDKSGLPSDRFSAERTGGSVSTLTIQRTQQEDSAVYLCASSLDRWLSAGELFFGEGSRLTVL.

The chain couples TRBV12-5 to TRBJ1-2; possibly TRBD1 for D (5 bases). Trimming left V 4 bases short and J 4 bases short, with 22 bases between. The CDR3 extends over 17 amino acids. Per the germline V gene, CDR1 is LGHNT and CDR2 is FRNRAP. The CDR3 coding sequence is TGTGCTAGTGGTTCGGTACTGATAGGAGGGGTTATCTATGGCTACACCTTC. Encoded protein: CASGSVLIGGVIYGYTF.

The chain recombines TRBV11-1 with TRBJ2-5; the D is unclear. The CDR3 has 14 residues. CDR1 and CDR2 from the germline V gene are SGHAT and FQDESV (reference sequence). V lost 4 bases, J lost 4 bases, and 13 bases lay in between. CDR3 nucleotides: TGTGCCAGCAGCTCTCGAGCCTTGGGAGAGACCCAGTACTTC. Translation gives CASSSRALGETQYF.

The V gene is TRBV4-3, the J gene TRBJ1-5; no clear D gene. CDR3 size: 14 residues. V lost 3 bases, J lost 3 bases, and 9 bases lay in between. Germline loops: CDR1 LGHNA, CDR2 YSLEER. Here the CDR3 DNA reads TGCGCCAGCAGCCAGACGGCATTCAATCAGCCCCAGCATTTT. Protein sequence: CASSQTAFNQPQHF.

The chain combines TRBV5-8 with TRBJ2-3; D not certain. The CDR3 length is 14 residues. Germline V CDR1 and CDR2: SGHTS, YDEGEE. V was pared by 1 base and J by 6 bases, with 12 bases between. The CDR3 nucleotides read TGTGCCAGCAGCTTGTCTCGCGGTAGGGATACGCAGTATTTT. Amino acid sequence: CASSLSRGRDTQYF.

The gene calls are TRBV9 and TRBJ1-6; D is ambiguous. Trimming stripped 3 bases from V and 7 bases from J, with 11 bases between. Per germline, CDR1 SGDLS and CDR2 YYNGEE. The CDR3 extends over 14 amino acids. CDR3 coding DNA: TGTGCCAGCAGCGCGGACCCTCGGAATTCACCCCTCCACTTT. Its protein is CASSADPRNSPLHF.

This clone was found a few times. The CDR3 DNA sequence: TGCGCCAGCAGCCGGACCCCGGGACCAGCGAACACTGAAGCTTTCTTT. This encodes CASSRTPGPANTEAFF. The V gene is TRBV5-1, the J gene TRBJ1-1, with D maybe TRBD1 (5 bases). There are 16 residues in the CDR3. CDR1 is SGHRS and CDR2 is YFSETQ in the germline V gene. V was pared by 4 bases and J by 1 base, with 17 bases between.

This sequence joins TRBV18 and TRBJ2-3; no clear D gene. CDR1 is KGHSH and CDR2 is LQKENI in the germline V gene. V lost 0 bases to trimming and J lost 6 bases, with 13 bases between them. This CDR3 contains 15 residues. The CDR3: CASSPPFTAVDTQYF. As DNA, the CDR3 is TGTGCCAGCTCACCACCGTTCACCGCTGTGGATACGCAGTATTTT.

Here the CDR3 reads CATSDAGAGRQETQYF. For the CDR3, the DNA is TGTGCCACCAGTGATGCCGGAGCGGGGAGGCAAGAGACCCAGTACTTC. V usage is TRBV24-1 and J usage is TRBJ2-5; TRBD2 aligns across 7 bases. V gave up 3 bases and J gave up 2 bases; unmatched junction bases: 8. Germline values: CDR1 KGHDR, CDR2 SFDVKD. This CDR3 contains 16 residues.

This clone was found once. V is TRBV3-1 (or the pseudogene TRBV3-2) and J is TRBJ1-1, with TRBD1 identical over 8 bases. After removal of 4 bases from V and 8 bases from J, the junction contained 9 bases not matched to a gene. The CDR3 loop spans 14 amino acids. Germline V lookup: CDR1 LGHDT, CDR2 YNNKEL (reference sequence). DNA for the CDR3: TGTGCCAGCAGCCGCCGGACAGGGCAACGGGAAGCTTTCTTT. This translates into CASSRRTGQREAFF.

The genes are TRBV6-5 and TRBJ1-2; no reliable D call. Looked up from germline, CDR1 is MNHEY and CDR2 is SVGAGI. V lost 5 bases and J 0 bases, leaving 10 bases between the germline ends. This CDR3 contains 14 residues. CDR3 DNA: TGTGCCAGCAGTCCCATGGATTCTAACTATGGCTACACCTTC. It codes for CASSPMDSNYGYTF.

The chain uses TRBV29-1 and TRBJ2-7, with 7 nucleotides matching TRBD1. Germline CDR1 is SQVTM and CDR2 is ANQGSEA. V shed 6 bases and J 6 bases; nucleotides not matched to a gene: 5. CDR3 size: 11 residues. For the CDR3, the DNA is TGCAGCGTCCAAACAGGGGCCGAGCAGTACGTC. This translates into CSVQTGAEQYV.

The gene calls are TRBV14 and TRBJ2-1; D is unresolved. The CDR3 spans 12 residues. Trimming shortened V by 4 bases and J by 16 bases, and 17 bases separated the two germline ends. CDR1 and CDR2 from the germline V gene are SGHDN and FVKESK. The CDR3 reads CASSLSDGTIFF. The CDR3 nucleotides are TGTGCCAGCAGCCTTTCGGACGGTACTATATTCTTC.

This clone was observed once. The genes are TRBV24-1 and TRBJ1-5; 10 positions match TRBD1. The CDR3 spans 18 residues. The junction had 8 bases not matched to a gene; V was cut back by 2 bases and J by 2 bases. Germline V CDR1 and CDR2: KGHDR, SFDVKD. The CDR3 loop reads CATSDSPGTGVRNQPQHF. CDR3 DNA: TGTGCCACCAGTGATTCCCCCGGGACAGGGGTCCGCAATCAGCCCCAGCATTTT.

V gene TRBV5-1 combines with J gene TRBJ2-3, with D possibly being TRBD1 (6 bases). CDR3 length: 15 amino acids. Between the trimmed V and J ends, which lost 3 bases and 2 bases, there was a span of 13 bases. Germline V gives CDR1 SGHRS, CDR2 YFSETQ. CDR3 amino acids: CASSSQTGLTDTQYF. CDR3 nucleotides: TGCGCCAGCAGCTCCCAGACAGGACTCACAGATACGCAGTATTTT.

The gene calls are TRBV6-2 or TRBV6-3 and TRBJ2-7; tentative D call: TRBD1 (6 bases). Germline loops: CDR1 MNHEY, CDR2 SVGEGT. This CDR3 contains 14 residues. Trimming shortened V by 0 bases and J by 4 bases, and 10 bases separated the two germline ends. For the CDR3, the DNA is TGTGCCAGCAGTTACTCTGGCAGGGGTTACGAGCAGTACGTC. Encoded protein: CASSYSGRGYEQYV.

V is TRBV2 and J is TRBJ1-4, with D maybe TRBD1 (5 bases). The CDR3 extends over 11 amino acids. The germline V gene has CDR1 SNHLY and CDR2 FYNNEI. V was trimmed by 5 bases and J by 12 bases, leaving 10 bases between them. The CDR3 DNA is TGTGCCAGCAGTCAGACAGTTCAACTGTTTTTT. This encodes CASSQTVQLFF. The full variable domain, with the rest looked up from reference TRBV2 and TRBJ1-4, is EPEVTQTPSHQVTQMGQEVILRCVPISNHLYFYWYRQILGQKVEFLVSFYNNEISEKSEIFDDQFSVERPDGSNFTLKIRSTKLEDSAMYFCASSQTVQLFFGSGTQLSVL.